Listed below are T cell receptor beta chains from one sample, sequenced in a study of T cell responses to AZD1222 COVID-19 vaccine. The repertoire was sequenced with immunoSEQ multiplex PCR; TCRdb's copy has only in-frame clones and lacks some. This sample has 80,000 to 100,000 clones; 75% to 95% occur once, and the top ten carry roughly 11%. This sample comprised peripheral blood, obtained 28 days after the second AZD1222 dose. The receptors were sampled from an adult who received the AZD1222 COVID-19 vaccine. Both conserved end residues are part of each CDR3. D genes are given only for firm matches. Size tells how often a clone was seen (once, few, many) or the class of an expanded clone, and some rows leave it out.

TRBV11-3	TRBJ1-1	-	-	TGTGCCAGCAGCCCTGGTGTGGTGGGACCGAACACTGAAGCTTTCTTT	CASSPGVVGPNTEAFF
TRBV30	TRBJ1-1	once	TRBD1	TGTGCCTGGAACCCCAGGGGGGACACTGAAGCTTTCTTT	CAWNPRGDTEAFF
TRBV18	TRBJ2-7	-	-	TGTGCCAGCTCACCCGTCCCAACGGGGGCAACCTACGAGCAGTACTTC	CASSPVPTGATYEQYF
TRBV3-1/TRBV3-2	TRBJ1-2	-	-	TGTGCCAGCAGCCGAGGAGGAGGTTTGGGCTATGGCTACACCTTC	CASSRGGGLGYGYTF
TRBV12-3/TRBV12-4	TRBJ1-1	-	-	TGTGCCAGCAGTCCAGGGAGCACTGAAGCTTTCTTT	CASSPGSTEAFF
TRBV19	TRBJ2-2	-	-	TGTGCCAGCCGGAGACAGGCCGCGAACACCGGGGAGCTGTTTTTT	CASRRQAANTGELFF
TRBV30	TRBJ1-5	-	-	TGTGCCTGGTCCGGGGAAACAGGCAATCAGCCCCAGCATTTT	CAWSGETGNQPQHF
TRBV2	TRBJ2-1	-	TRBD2	TGTGCCAGCGATAGCGGGAGGAGGGCCTACAATGAGCAGTTCTTC	CASDSGRRAYNEQFF
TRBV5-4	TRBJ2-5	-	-	TGTGCCAGCAGCTCCCTGGAGAGGGAGACCCAGTACTTC	CASSSLERETQYF
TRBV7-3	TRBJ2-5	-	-	TGTGCCAGCAGCTTCACCCGGCAGGTACAAGAGACCCAGTACTTC	CASSFTRQVQETQYF
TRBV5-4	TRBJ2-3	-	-	TGTGCCAGCAGCCCCCGGGACTTCACAGATACGCAGTATTTT	CASSPRDFTDTQYF
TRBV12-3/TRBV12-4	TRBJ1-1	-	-	TGTGCCAGCACCCTGCGGGCGGCTGAAGCTTTCTTT	CASTLRAAEAFF
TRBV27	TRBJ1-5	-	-	TGTGCCAGCAGTTTCTTGGGTCAGCCCCAGCATTTT	CASSFLGQPQHF
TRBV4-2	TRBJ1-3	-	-	TGTGCCAGCAGCCAAGCGATCGGGTTCTCTGGAAACACCATATATTTT	CASSQAIGFSGNTIYF
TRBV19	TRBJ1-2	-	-	TGTGCCAGTAGTATAGAAGGAGGGGCCTATGGCTACACCTTC	CASSIEGGAYGYTF
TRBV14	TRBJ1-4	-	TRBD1	TGTGCCAGCAGCCCCCGACAGGGCGGGGGAAAACTGTTTTTT	CASSPRQGGGKLFF
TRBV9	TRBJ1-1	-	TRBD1	TGTGCCAGCAGCGCCCCACAGGGACAGCGGAACACTGAAGCTTTCTTT	CASSAPQGQRNTEAFF
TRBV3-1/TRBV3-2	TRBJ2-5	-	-	TGTGCCAGCAGCCAAAGGGGACAAGAGACCCAGTACTTC	CASSQRGQETQYF
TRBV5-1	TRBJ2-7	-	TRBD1	TGCGCCAGCAGCCGGGGACAGGGGACCGACGAGCAGTACTTC	CASSRGQGTDEQYF
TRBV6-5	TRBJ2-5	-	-	TGTGCCAGCAGTTACCGGGCTAGGGCAGAGACCCAGTACTTC	CASSYRARAETQYF
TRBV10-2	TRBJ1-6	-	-	TGCGCCAGCAGTCTGACAGGTGGAGAATCACCCCTCCACTTT	CASSLTGGESPLHF
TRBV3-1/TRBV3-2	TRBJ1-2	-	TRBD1	TGTGCCAGCAGCCAAGCCCTGGGCAGGGGGCTCTATGGCTACACCTTC	CASSQALGRGLYGYTF
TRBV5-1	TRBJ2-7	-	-	TGCGCCAGCAAACCGGACAGATCCTACGAGCAGTACTTC	CASKPDRSYEQYF
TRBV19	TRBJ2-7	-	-	TGTGCCAGTAGTAGAGGCTTCACCTACGAGCAGTACTTC	CASSRGFTYEQYF
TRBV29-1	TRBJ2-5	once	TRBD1	TGCAGCGCGGGACAGGGACAAGAGACCCAGTACTTC	CSAGQGQETQYF
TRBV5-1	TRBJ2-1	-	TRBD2	TGCGCCAGCAGCCTTGGCTCTAGCGGGAGTGACAATGAGCAGTTCTTC	CASSLGSSGSDNEQFF
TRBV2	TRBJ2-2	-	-	TGTGCCAGCAGCAAATCGGGACAGAACACCGGGGAGCTGTTTTTT	CASSKSGQNTGELFF